Listed below are T cell receptor beta chains from one sample, sequenced in a study of cytotoxic CD8 clonotypes in ibrutinib-treated CLL. The data were produced by immunoSEQ multiplex PCR, yet TCRdb's version contains in-frame clones alone and is incomplete. The sample shows tens of thousands of clones, 45% to 65% of them seen only once. The sequencing used PBMCs, collected after 12 months of ibrutinib treatment. All receptors come from a human donor with chronic lymphocytic leukemia. Both conserved end residues are part of each CDR3. Each record gives: clone size, V gene, J gene, CDR3 protein. Some rows have no size entry. The others give once, few or many, or a class for an expanded clone.

abundance: NA
v_gene: TRBV20-1
j_gene: TRBJ2-7
CDR3aa: CSARSRSEQYF

abundance: many
v_gene: TRBV7-2
j_gene: TRBJ2-3
CDR3aa: CASSLVGTAGLDTQYF

abundance: NA
v_gene: TRBV10-3
j_gene: TRBJ1-6
CDR3aa: CAISRTNNSPLHF

abundance: once
v_gene: TRBV4-1
j_gene: TRBJ2-5
CDR3aa: CASSQDIRRQETQYF

abundance: NA
v_gene: TRBV18
j_gene: TRBJ2-1
CDR3aa: CASSLTNEQFF

abundance: NA
v_gene: TRBV2
j_gene: TRBJ1-4
CDR3aa: CASSERGTVNEKLFF

abundance: NA
v_gene: TRBV5-1
j_gene: TRBJ2-3
CDR3aa: CATAASPKSGDTQYF

abundance: NA
v_gene: TRBV5-1
j_gene: TRBJ1-2
CDR3aa: CASSLGDILYGYTF

abundance: many
v_gene: TRBV7-6
j_gene: TRBJ2-3
CDR3aa: CASSSPDRTDTQYF

abundance: NA
v_gene: TRBV13
j_gene: TRBJ1-1
CDR3aa: CASSLGTGLRWNTEAFF

abundance: once
v_gene: TRBV2
j_gene: TRBJ2-7
CDR3aa: CASSAAGPERLF

abundance: NA
v_gene: TRBV7-9
j_gene: TRBJ2-7
CDR3aa: CASSAPSGEPYEQYF

abundance: many
v_gene: TRBV19
j_gene: TRBJ2-1
CDR3aa: CASSLTGTASYNEQFF

abundance: NA
v_gene: TRBV29-1
j_gene: TRBJ1-2
CDR3aa: CSVEVGQGFYGYTF

abundance: NA
v_gene: TRBV5-1
j_gene: TRBJ1-5
CDR3aa: CASSLRTGANQPQHF

abundance: few
v_gene: TRBV6-5
j_gene: TRBJ2-4
CDR3aa: CASSYGGTGTNIQYF

abundance: NA
v_gene: TRBV15
j_gene: TRBJ2-1
CDR3aa: CATSSLLAGGRNEQFF

abundance: many
v_gene: TRBV5-6
j_gene: TRBJ1-1
CDR3aa: CASSGWTGDEAFF

abundance: NA
v_gene: TRBV27
j_gene: TRBJ1-2
CDR3aa: CATRPGVLNYGYTF

abundance: NA
v_gene: TRBV5-5
j_gene: TRBJ1-2
CDR3aa: CASSLSGFYGYTF

abundance: few
v_gene: TRBV28
j_gene: TRBJ1-1
CDR3aa: CASRKTDRNTEAFF

abundance: once
v_gene: TRBV28
j_gene: TRBJ1-1
CDR3aa: CASRFLQGLAFF

abundance: few
v_gene: TRBV28
j_gene: TRBJ2-7
CDR3aa: CATQFNEQYF

abundance: once
v_gene: TRBV2
j_gene: TRBJ1-3
CDR3aa: CASSRTGAGNTIYF

abundance: few
v_gene: TRBV28
j_gene: TRBJ2-3
CDR3aa: CASSFSGRWDTQYF

abundance: NA
v_gene: TRBV5-1
j_gene: TRBJ2-1
CDR3aa: CASSAGALGVNNEQFF

abundance: few
v_gene: TRBV27
j_gene: TRBJ1-2
CDR3aa: CASSLLPLTGGYTF

abundance: once
v_gene: TRBV7-8
j_gene: TRBJ2-1
CDR3aa: CASSPTVGSYNEQFF

abundance: NA
v_gene: TRBV27
j_gene: TRBJ1-1
CDR3aa: CASSLVAMNTEAFF

abundance: many
v_gene: TRBV20-1
j_gene: TRBJ2-1
CDR3aa: CSAFQGTMFF

abundance: NA
v_gene: TRBV28
j_gene: TRBJ1-2
CDR3aa: CASSSSGPGTSGGYTF

abundance: NA
v_gene: TRBV23-1
j_gene: TRBJ1-5
CDR3aa: CASSLLNRDYSNQPQHF

abundance: NA
v_gene: TRBV11-3
j_gene: TRBJ2-1
CDR3aa: CASSTGGPTRNEQFF

abundance: NA
v_gene: TRBV27
j_gene: TRBJ2-3
CDR3aa: CASSFQPSGSPLF

abundance: NA
v_gene: TRBV7-6
j_gene: TRBJ2-1
CDR3aa: CASSIFRSGGGVSNEQFF

abundance: NA
v_gene: TRBV27
j_gene: TRBJ2-7
CDR3aa: CASSSGPSYEQYF

abundance: NA
v_gene: TRBV5-6
j_gene: TRBJ1-3
CDR3aa: CASSLVLTSPGNTIYF

abundance: few
v_gene: TRBV6-6
j_gene: TRBJ1-1
CDR3aa: CASSSLTGHYTEAFF

abundance: NA
v_gene: TRBV7-9
j_gene: TRBJ2-2
CDR3aa: CASSLGDSLYTGELFF

abundance: NA
v_gene: TRBV27
j_gene: TRBJ2-7
CDR3aa: CASSLRQSYEQYF

abundance: few
v_gene: TRBV28
j_gene: TRBJ1-5
CDR3aa: CASSSDPPQHF

abundance: few
v_gene: TRBV4-1
j_gene: TRBJ1-5
CDR3aa: CASSQDPNQPQHF

abundance: many
v_gene: TRBV7-6
j_gene: TRBJ2-2
CDR3aa: CASTFEPGLYTGELFF